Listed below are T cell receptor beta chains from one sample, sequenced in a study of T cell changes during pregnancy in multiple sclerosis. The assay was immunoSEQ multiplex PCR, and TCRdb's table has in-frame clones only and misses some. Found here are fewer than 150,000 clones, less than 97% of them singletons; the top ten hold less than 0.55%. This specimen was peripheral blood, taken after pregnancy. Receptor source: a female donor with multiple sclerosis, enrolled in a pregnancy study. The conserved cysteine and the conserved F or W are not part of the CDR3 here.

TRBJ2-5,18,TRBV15,ATSREWREDPFHTRETQY
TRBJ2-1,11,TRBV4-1,ASSQGAFNEQF
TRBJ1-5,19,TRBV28,ASSLYLTAGALYPNDQPQH
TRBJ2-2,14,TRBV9,ASSVGDSVYTGELF
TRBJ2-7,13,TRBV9,ASSAPWGAPNEQY
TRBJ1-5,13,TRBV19,ASSMSRVGYQPQH
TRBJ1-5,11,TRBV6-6,ASSYTSTQPQH
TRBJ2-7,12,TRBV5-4,ASSLELASYEQY
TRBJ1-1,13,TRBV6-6,ASSPPGRSGAEAF
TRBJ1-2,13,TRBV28,ASSLPRGQVYGYT
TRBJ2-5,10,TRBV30,AWSPGGETQY
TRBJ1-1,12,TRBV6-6,ASSDPEGGTEAF
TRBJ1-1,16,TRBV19,ASSTLRARGAGRTEAF
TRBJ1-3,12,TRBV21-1,ASSRISSGNTIY
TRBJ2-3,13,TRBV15,ATSGQGAFTDTQY
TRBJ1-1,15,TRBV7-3,ASSLFARGRTNTEAF
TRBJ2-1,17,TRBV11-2,ASSLTSRGAQTDYDEQF
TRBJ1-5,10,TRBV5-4,ASSFPNQPQH
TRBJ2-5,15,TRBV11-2,ASGKGLAGVGSETQY
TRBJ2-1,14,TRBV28,ASSFFSGLEETGQF
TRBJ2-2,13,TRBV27,ASSFSGTNTGELF
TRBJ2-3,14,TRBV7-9,ASSLAPGHRTDTQY
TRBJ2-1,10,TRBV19,ASSTLTAKQF
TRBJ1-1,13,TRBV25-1,ASRTYAGENTEAF
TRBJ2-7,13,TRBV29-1,SVGDRPTNSYEQY
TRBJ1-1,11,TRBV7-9,ASSPGQLTEAF
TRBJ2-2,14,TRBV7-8,ASSRKGQGGSGELF
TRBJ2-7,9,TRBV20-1,SAGTSYEQY
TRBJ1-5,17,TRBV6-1,ASSEVSGTAIQKNQPQH
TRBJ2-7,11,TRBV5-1,ASQEGATYEQY
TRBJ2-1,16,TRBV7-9,ASSLVPPLAGFYNEQF
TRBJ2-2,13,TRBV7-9,ASSLAVIRTGELF
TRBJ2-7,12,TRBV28,ASKAGQGNYEQY